Listed here are 29 T cell receptor beta chains from one sample, sequenced in a study of T cell repertoires in cytomegalovirus infection (dated by TCRdb to between 2017 and 2020). TCRdb names Illumina HiSeq 1500 as the instrument used. TCRdb trimmed public reads at Q25 via fastp, called clones via MiXCR and kept in-frame beta chains. Each record represents a unique CDR3 protein, reported with the most common genes and DNA among its rows. The sample has about 530,000 distinct CDR3 sequences on record, 26% of them singletons. The ten most abundant clones make up 13% of the sample. The sequenced sample consisted of PBMCs. These receptors were taken from a human donor in good health (CMV status not recorded). Some clones in this sample may be carry-over from other donors' samples.

This clonotype was seen a few times. The gene calls are TRBV28 and TRBJ2-7, with 10 bases aligning to TRBD1. Looked up from germline, CDR1 is MDHEN and CDR2 is SYDVKM. The CDR3 sequence is 14 residues long. The V segment lost 3 bases and the J segment 2 bases; nucleotides outside the gene matches: 1. CDR3 sequence (DNA): TGTGCCAGCAGTTTGGGACAGGGGACCTACGAGCAGTACGTC. As protein: CASSLGQGTYEQYV.

V and J are TRBV5-4 and TRBJ2-3; 7 bases line up with TRBD2. The CDR3 has 14 residues. Trimming at V came to 3 bases and at J to 0 bases, leaving 1 base not matched to a gene. CDR1 is SGHNT, CDR2 YYREEE, per germline (reference sequence). The CDR3 nucleotides are TGTGCCAGCAGCTGGGACTATAGCACAGATACGCAGTATTTT. It specifies CASSWDYSTDTQYF.

This clonotype has just one count. The chain links TRBV28 to TRBJ2-5; TRBD2 agrees at 8 bases. Trimming removed 0 bases from V and 2 bases from J; junction bases left unmatched: 8. The CDR3 runs to 17 residues. The V gene's germline CDR1 is MDHEN and CDR2 SYDVKM. CDR3 in DNA: TGTGCCAGCAGTTTATGGGCTAGCGGGCTTCCACAAGAGACCCAGTACTTC. Residues: CASSLWASGLPQETQYF. The complete variable domain, with remaining parts taken from reference TRBV28 and TRBJ2-5, reads DVKVTQSSRYLVKRTGEKVFLECVQDMDHENMFWYRQDPGLGLRLIYFSYDVKMKEKGDIPEGYSVSREKKERFSLILESASTNQTSMYLCASSLWASGLPQETQYFGPGTRLLVL.

This clonotype was counted only a few times. CDR3 protein: CATTTSGRSNEQFF. In DNA form, the CDR3 reads TGTGCCACCACGACTAGCGGGAGGAGCAATGAGCAGTTCTTC. This rearrangement joins TRBV12-3 or TRBV12-4 to TRBJ2-1, with 13 bases that match TRBD2. V lost 10 bases, J lost 6 bases, and 6 bases stayed unmatched. The CDR3 consists of 14 residues.

This clonotype was counted many times. The J gene is TRBJ2-3, the V gene TRBV7-3; D not resolved. The germline V gene encodes CDR1 SGHTA and CDR2 FQGTGA. CDR3 size: 17 residues. V lost 6 bases to trimming and J lost 4 bases, with 23 bases between them. CDR3 amino acids: CASSRIKVSGEPDTQYF. CDR3 nucleotides: TGTGCCAGCAGTAGAATTAAGGTTTCCGGAGAGCCAGATACGCAGTATTTT.

J is TRBJ2-7 and V is TRBV5-4, with 9 bases fitting TRBD1. V gave up 4 bases and J gave up 6 bases; unmatched junction bases: 5. This CDR3 comprises 13 residues. Germline V gene sequence: CDR1 SGHNT, CDR2 YYREEE (reference sequence). This CDR3 reads CASSDRDRVEQYF. CDR3 coding DNA: TGTGCCAGCAGCGACCGGGACAGGGTCGAGCAGTACTTC.

Of note for this clonotype: An end of the junction differs from the germline gene, which may be a read error. The chain combines TRBV7-6 with TRBJ2-1; 9 nucleotides align to TRBD1. The CDR3 consists of 16 residues. Germline V gives CDR1 SGHVS, CDR2 FNYEAQ. CDR3 in DNA: TGTGCTAGCAGCCCGCCCCCGGGACAGGGTAACAATGAGCAGTTCTTC. Residues: CASSPPPGQGNNEQFF.

This rearrangement joins TRBV7-2 to TRBJ2-1; D call uncertain. The CDR3 sequence is 14 residues long. In germline, CDR1 is SGHTA, CDR2 FQGNSA. Trimming cost V 5 bases and J 7 bases, with 15 bases left between them. CDR3 protein: CASSPMGFGNEQFF. The CDR3 DNA follows: TGTGCCAGCAGCCCGATGGGGTTTGGGAATGAGCAGTTCTTC.

The chain is built from TRBV6-2 or TRBV6-3 and TRBJ2-3; tentative D call: TRBD1 (5 bases). V was clipped by 2 bases and J by 2 bases, with 11 bases between them. CDR3 size: 15 residues. CDR1 and CDR2 (germline): MNHEY, SVGEGT. This CDR3 is CASSYHRSNTDTQYF. The CDR3 DNA reads as TGTGCCAGCAGTTACCACAGGAGTAACACAGATACGCAGTATTTT.

This chain links TRBV7-9 with TRBJ1-2; D is ambiguous. Per germline, CDR1 SEHNR and CDR2 FQNEAQ (reference sequence). The V and J ends lost 3 bases and 4 bases respectively, with 9 bases between them. The CDR3 has 13 amino acids. CDR3 bases: TGTGCCAGCAGCTTTTCGCAGACCTATGGCTACACCTTC. Translation gives CASSFSQTYGYTF.

This clonotype was counted only a few times. J is TRBJ2-1 and V is TRBV12-3 or TRBV12-4, with unresolved D. This CDR3 is 11 amino acids long. V lost 2 bases, J lost 10 bases, and 6 bases lay in between. The CDR3 spells CASSLLAEQFF. CDR3 in DNA: TGTGCCAGCAGTTTACTGGCGGAGCAGTTCTTC.

This chain links TRBV6-2 or TRBV6-3 with TRBJ2-7; D possibly corresponds to TRBD1 (6 bases). V lost 6 bases to trimming and J lost 2 bases, with 14 bases between them. Germline V CDR1 and CDR2: MNHEY, SVGEGT. CDR3 size: 14 residues. The CDR3 region has the DNA TGTGCCAGCAGCCTTTATGGGACAACCTACGAGCAGTACGTC. Translating gives CASSLYGTTYEQYV.

V usage is TRBV28 and J usage is TRBJ2-3; 8 nucleotides match TRBD1. The CDR3 is 13 amino acids. The germline gives CDR1 MDHEN, CDR2 SYDVKM. The ends lost 7 bases at V and 4 bases at J; junction bases unmatched: 4. The DNA of the CDR3 is TGTGCCAGCACCCCAGGGGGCCCAGATACGCAGTATTTT. Protein: CASTPGGPDTQYF.

In this sample, this clonotype turned up a few times. V gene TRBV28 combines with J gene TRBJ1-5; 7 bases line up with TRBD1. Germline CDR1 is MDHEN and CDR2 is SYDVKM. The length of the CDR3 is 15 residues. Trimming at V came to 5 bases and at J to 4 bases, leaving 8 bases not matched to a gene. The CDR3 sequence: CASSRAGTENQPQHF. The CDR3, as DNA: TGTGCCAGCAGTAGAGCCGGGACAGAAAATCAGCCCCAGCATTTT.

This clonotype was detected only a few times. V usage is TRBV11-2 and J usage is TRBJ2-1; D is perhaps TRBD1 or TRBD2 (6 bases each). The germline gives CDR1 SGHAT, CDR2 FQNNGV. The CDR3 is made up of 16 amino acids. V lost 4 bases, J lost 9 bases, and 22 bases lay in between. The CDR3 loop is CASSSPAMGGRGEQFF. Written as DNA, the CDR3 is TGTGCCAGCAGCTCCCCCGCCATGGGGGGCCGGGGTGAGCAGTTCTTC.

This clonotype was observed a few times. V and J are TRBV6-5 and TRBJ1-1, with D tentatively TRBD1 (6 bases). The CDR3 runs 15 residues. Looked up from germline, CDR1 is MNHEY and CDR2 is SVGAGI. V was pared by 2 bases and J by 0 bases, with 10 bases between. The CDR3 DNA reads TGTGCCAGCAGTTACAGCGACAGGATGAACACTGAAGCTTTCTTT. Its protein is CASSYSDRMNTEAFF.

This sequence joins TRBV7-2 and TRBJ2-3, with D perhaps TRBD1 or TRBD2 (5 bases each). This CDR3 spans 17 amino acids. The V gene's germline CDR1 is SGHTA and CDR2 FQGNSA. V lost 4 bases and J lost 8, with 25 bases in between. CDR3 loop: CASSSLGRVRISGTQYF. DNA for the CDR3: TGTGCCAGCAGCTCCCTCGGCAGGGTGAGGATAAGCGGTACGCAGTATTTT.

The chain has TRBV6-2 or TRBV6-3 and TRBJ1-1; TRBD1 matches at 8 bases. Germline values: CDR1 MNHEY, CDR2 SVGEGT. This CDR3 is 12 amino acids long. After removal of 4 bases from V and 10 bases from J, the junction contained 5 bases not matched to a gene. The CDR3 is CASSWDRLIAFF. The CDR3 DNA reads as TGTGCCAGCAGTTGGGACAGGTTGATAGCTTTCTTT.

This clonotype appeared many times. The chain joins TRBV7-2 to TRBJ2-2, with D possibly being TRBD2 (6 bases). The CDR3 covers 16 residues. Trimming removed 1 base from V and 3 bases from J, with 12 bases in between. CDR1 SGHTA and CDR2 FQGNSA come from the germline V gene. DNA for the CDR3: TGTGCCAGCAGCTTAGTGAGACGGGAGTACACCGGGGAGCTGTTTTTT. Amino acids: CASSLVRREYTGELFF. Looking up the rest from reference TRBV7-2 and TRBJ2-2 gives the full variable domain: GAGVSQSPSNKVTEKGKDVELRCDPISGHTALYWYRQSLGQGLEFLIYFQGNSAPDKSGLPSDRFSAERTGGSVSTLTIQRTQQEDSAVYLCASSLVRREYTGELFFGEGSRLTVL.

V and J are TRBV7-2 and TRBJ2-1; D not resolved. V was pared by 1 base and J by 0 bases, with 4 bases between. Germline assignment: CDR1 SGHTA and CDR2 FQGNSA. The length of the CDR3 is 14 residues. This CDR3 reads CASSLDNSYNEQFF. CDR3 nucleotide sequence: TGTGCCAGCAGCTTAGACAACTCCTACAATGAGCAGTTCTTC.

The chain carries TRBV20-1 and TRBJ2-3; D is undetermined. This CDR3 is 11 amino acids long. Trimming cost V 1 base and J 5 bases, with 4 bases left between them. Germline CDR1 DFQATT, CDR2 SNEGSKA (reference sequence). The DNA for the CDR3 is TGCAGTGCTAGAGGTGGAGATACGCAGTATTTT. It encodes CSARGGDTQYF.

This clonotype was found many times. This rearrangement joins TRBV12-3 or TRBV12-4 to TRBJ2-2; unclear D gene. CDR3 length: 15 residues. V shed 1 base and J shed 4 bases, with 10 bases lying between them. The CDR3 loop reads CASSLDSLPTGELFF. The CDR3 nucleotides are TGTGCCAGCAGTTTAGACTCTCTCCCCACCGGGGAGCTGTTTTTT.

This clonotype was picked up many times. This chain uses TRBV7-2 with TRBJ2-7; no clear D gene. The germline gives CDR1 SGHTA, CDR2 FQGNSA. The V and J ends lost 4 bases and 3 bases respectively, with 13 bases between them. The CDR3 runs 14 residues. In nucleotides, the CDR3 is TGTGCCAGCAGCTATGAGGTTTACCGCTACGAGCAGTACTTC. This codes for CASSYEVYRYEQYF.

This clonotype was observed many times. The chain has TRBV7-2 and TRBJ2-3, with TRBD2 matching 10 bases. The CDR3 extends over 15 amino acids. Germline lookup yields CDR1 SGHTA and CDR2 FQGNSA. With V trimmed by 5 bases and J by 4 bases, 6 bases remained unmatched. The CDR3 DNA sequence: TGTGCCAGCAGCCCCTCGGGACTAGCGCCAGATACGCAGTATTTT. Its translation: CASSPSGLAPDTQYF.

The chain combines TRBV19 with TRBJ2-4; D call uncertain. The CDR3 sequence is 14 residues long. CDR1 and CDR2 (germline): LNHDA, SQIVND (reference sequence). V was pared by 5 bases and J by 6 bases, with 14 bases between. CDR3 region: CASSLPGSVNIQYF. The CDR3 DNA reads as TGTGCCAGTAGTCTCCCCGGATCGGTAAACATTCAGTACTTC.

V gene TRBV7-4 combines with J gene TRBJ1-1; D perhaps matches TRBD1 (5 bases). The germline CDR1 and CDR2 sequences are SGHVT and SQSDAQ. This CDR3 region has 12 residues. The V end lost 1 base, the J end lost 8 bases, and 8 bases lay between the germline ends. CDR3 in DNA: TGTGCCAGCAGCTTAGAGGGGCTGGAAGCTTTCTTT. This gives the protein CASSLEGLEAFF. The full variable domain, with the rest looked up from reference TRBV7-4 and TRBJ1-1, is GAGVSQSPRYKVAKRGRDVALRCDSISGHVTLYWYRQTLGQGSEVLTYSQSDAQRDKSGRPSGRFSAERPERSVSTLKIQRTEQGDSAVYLCASSLEGLEAFFGQGTRLTVV.

This clonotype was seen only a few times. The chain joins TRBV19 to TRBJ1-1; D not resolved. V gave up 5 bases and J gave up 0 bases, with 10 bases separating them. The CDR3 covers 14 residues. CDR1 and CDR2 from the germline V gene are LNHDA and SQIVND (reference sequence). DNA of the CDR3: TGTGCCAGTAGTCTGATCTTCCTGAACACTGAAGCTTTCTTT. It translates to CASSLIFLNTEAFF.

The chain carries TRBV6-2 or TRBV6-3 and TRBJ2-7; maybe TRBD1 (6 bases). V dropped 2 bases and J dropped 3 bases, with 17 bases sitting between them. From germline, CDR1 is MNHEY and CDR2 SVGEGT. The CDR3 runs to 16 residues. The CDR3 here is CASSYTTKDRYYEQYV. The CDR3 nucleotides read TGTGCCAGCAGTTACACTACAAAGGACAGATACTACGAGCAGTACGTC.

This chain joins TRBV20-1 and TRBJ2-3; D gene uncertain. The CDR3 is 14 amino acids. V was shortened by 1 base and J by 2 bases, with 10 bases between the two germline ends. Germline-derived CDR1 and CDR2 are DFQATT and SNEGSKA (reference sequence). For the CDR3, the DNA is TGCAGTGCTAGAGTGATGGATTCCACAGATACGCAGTATTTT. Translated: CSARVMDSTDTQYF.